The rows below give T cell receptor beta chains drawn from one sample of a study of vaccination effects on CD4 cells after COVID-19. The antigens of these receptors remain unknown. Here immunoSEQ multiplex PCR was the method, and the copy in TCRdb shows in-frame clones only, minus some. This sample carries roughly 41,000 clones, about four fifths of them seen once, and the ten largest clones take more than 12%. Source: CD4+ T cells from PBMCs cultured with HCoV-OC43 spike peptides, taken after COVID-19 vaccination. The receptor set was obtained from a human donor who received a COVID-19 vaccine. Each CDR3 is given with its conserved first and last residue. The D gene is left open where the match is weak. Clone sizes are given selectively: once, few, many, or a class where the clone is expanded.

CDR3nt: TGTGCCAGCTCACCAGGGAGACAGGGGGGTTCGGGCTACACCTTC
CDR3aa: CASSPGRQGGSGYTF
j_gene: TRBJ1-2
v_gene: TRBV18
d_gene: TRBD1
abundance: many

CDR3nt: TGTGCCAGCAGAAGAGGGGGTTCTAACACTGAAGCTTTCTTT
CDR3aa: CASRRGGSNTEAFF
j_gene: TRBJ1-1
v_gene: TRBV6-5
d_gene: .
abundance: .

CDR3nt: TGTGCCAGCAGCCCCCAACTCACCCAATACACCTTC
CDR3aa: CASSPQLTQYTF
j_gene: TRBJ1-2
v_gene: TRBV9
d_gene: .
abundance: once

CDR3nt: TGTGCCAGCGGGCGGGGGGGATACGAGCAGTACTTC
CDR3aa: CASGRGGYEQYF
j_gene: TRBJ2-7
v_gene: TRBV6-5
d_gene: TRBD2
abundance: .

CDR3nt: TGCAGCGTTGGGGAGGAGGAGACCCAGTACTTC
CDR3aa: CSVGEEETQYF
j_gene: TRBJ2-5
v_gene: TRBV29-1
d_gene: .
abundance: .

CDR3nt: TGTGCCAGCAGTCATGGTATTGATTCACCCCTCCACTTT
CDR3aa: CASSHGIDSPLHF
j_gene: TRBJ1-6
v_gene: TRBV12-3/TRBV12-4
d_gene: .
abundance: .

CDR3nt: TGCAGTGCTAGAGGCCAGGAGTGGCAGTATTTT
CDR3aa: CSARGQEWQYF
j_gene: TRBJ2-3
v_gene: TRBV20-1
d_gene: .
abundance: .

CDR3nt: TGTGCCAGCAGTTACTCGGGACTCTATCACACCGGGGAGCTGTTTTTT
CDR3aa: CASSYSGLYHTGELFF
j_gene: TRBJ2-2
v_gene: TRBV6-5
d_gene: .
abundance: .

CDR3nt: TGTGCCAGCAGTTTTGGACAGGGGGCGCGAGGCTACACCTTC
CDR3aa: CASSFGQGARGYTF
j_gene: TRBJ1-2
v_gene: TRBV6-5
d_gene: TRBD1
abundance: few

CDR3nt: TGCGCCAGCAGCCAAGTTCCGGGACAGGGGGCGAACACCGGGGAGCTGTTTTTT
CDR3aa: CASSQVPGQGANTGELFF
j_gene: TRBJ2-2
v_gene: TRBV4-1
d_gene: TRBD1
abundance: once

CDR3nt: TGCGCCAGCAGCTTGGACGGAACCTACGAGCAGTACTTC
CDR3aa: CASSLDGTYEQYF
j_gene: TRBJ2-7
v_gene: TRBV5-1
d_gene: .
abundance: few

CDR3nt: TGTGCCAGCATCTTTAACAGGGGAACTAATGAAAAACTGTTTTTT
CDR3aa: CASIFNRGTNEKLFF
j_gene: TRBJ1-4
v_gene: TRBV2
d_gene: TRBD1
abundance: .

CDR3nt: TGTGCCAGCAGACCTCTAGCGGGAGGGCTCTCCTACGAGCAGTACTTC
CDR3aa: CASRPLAGGLSYEQYF
j_gene: TRBJ2-7
v_gene: TRBV7-9
d_gene: TRBD2
abundance: .

CDR3nt: TGTGCCATCAGTGAGCAGGGGGAAAGTTCACCCCTCCACTTT
CDR3aa: CAISEQGESSPLHF
j_gene: TRBJ1-6
v_gene: TRBV10-3
d_gene: TRBD1
abundance: .

CDR3nt: TGTGCCAGCAGCCAAGAGGGGACTAGGGTTGGGGCCGGGGAGCTGTTTTTT
CDR3aa: CASSQEGTRVGAGELFF
j_gene: TRBJ2-2
v_gene: TRBV4-2
d_gene: TRBD2
abundance: .

CDR3nt: TGTGCCAGCAGCTGGGGGACTAGCAGCGAGCAGTTCTTC
CDR3aa: CASSWGTSSEQFF
j_gene: TRBJ2-1
v_gene: TRBV5-4
d_gene: TRBD2
abundance: few

CDR3nt: TGCAGTGCTAGTAGGGGGGGCTTCGGGTCTGGGGCCAACGTCCTGACTTTC
CDR3aa: CSASRGGFGSGANVLTF
j_gene: TRBJ2-6
v_gene: TRBV20-1
d_gene: .
abundance: few

CDR3nt: TGTGCCAGCAGCTTGGCTCGTTGGGACAGAGAACATGAAAAACTGTTTTTT
CDR3aa: CASSLARWDREHEKLFF
j_gene: TRBJ1-4
v_gene: TRBV5-6
d_gene: TRBD1
abundance: .

CDR3nt: TGCGCCAGCAGCGACGACAGGGGATCTAAAAACATTCAGTACTTC
CDR3aa: CASSDDRGSKNIQYF
j_gene: TRBJ2-4
v_gene: TRBV5-1
d_gene: TRBD1
abundance: .

CDR3nt: TGTGCCAGCAGTGAACCCAGGTCGGACATTCAGTACTTC
CDR3aa: CASSEPRSDIQYF
j_gene: TRBJ2-4
v_gene: TRBV25-1
d_gene: .
abundance: .

CDR3nt: TGTGCCAGCAACCCGGGACTAGCATTATCAGAGACCCAGTACTTC
CDR3aa: CASNPGLALSETQYF
j_gene: TRBJ2-5
v_gene: TRBV6-5
d_gene: TRBD2
abundance: .

CDR3nt: TGTGCCAGCAGCATGTCACAGGCCGAAACCGCAACTAATGAAAAACTGTTTTTT
CDR3aa: CASSMSQAETATNEKLFF
j_gene: TRBJ1-4
v_gene: TRBV7-9
d_gene: .
abundance: .

CDR3nt: TGTGCCAGCCGGGGGCTCAAGGTTGAAAAACTGTTTTTT
CDR3aa: CASRGLKVEKLFF
j_gene: TRBJ1-4
v_gene: TRBV11-2
d_gene: .
abundance: .

CDR3nt: TGTGCCAGCAGCTTGTTGCCAGAGACCCAGTACTTC
CDR3aa: CASSLLPETQYF
j_gene: TRBJ2-5
v_gene: TRBV5-6
d_gene: .
abundance: .

CDR3nt: TGTGCCAGCAGTTCGTCAATTTACGAGCAGTACTTC
CDR3aa: CASSSSIYEQYF
j_gene: TRBJ2-7
v_gene: TRBV12-3/TRBV12-4
d_gene: .
abundance: .

CDR3nt: TGTGCCAGCTCACCTGCAACATTACAGGGGATAAACACTGAAGCTTTCTTT
CDR3aa: CASSPATLQGINTEAFF
j_gene: TRBJ1-1
v_gene: TRBV18
d_gene: TRBD1
abundance: .

CDR3nt: TGTGCCAGCCGGGACAGAGGAGAGCAGTACTTC
CDR3aa: CASRDRGEQYF
j_gene: TRBJ2-7
v_gene: TRBV6-5
d_gene: TRBD1
abundance: once

CDR3nt: TGTGCCAGCAGTGAATGGGTTAGAGGGTTGAAAAACACCATATATTTT
CDR3aa: CASSEWVRGLKNTIYF
j_gene: TRBJ1-3
v_gene: TRBV6-1
d_gene: .
abundance: .

CDR3nt: TGTGCCAGCACAGGGTCGACGAACACTGAAGCTTTCTTT
CDR3aa: CASTGSTNTEAFF
j_gene: TRBJ1-1
v_gene: TRBV12-3/TRBV12-4
d_gene: .
abundance: .

CDR3nt: TGTGCCAGCAGAGACAGGTTCGGCACAGATACGCAGTATTTT
CDR3aa: CASRDRFGTDTQYF
j_gene: TRBJ2-3
v_gene: TRBV5-8
d_gene: .
abundance: .

CDR3nt: TGTGCCAGCAGTGAAGCGCCCGGGGGGACCCAGTACTTC
CDR3aa: CASSEAPGGTQYF
j_gene: TRBJ2-5
v_gene: TRBV6-1
d_gene: .
abundance: .

CDR3nt: TGCGCCAGCAGCCAAGTGGCAGCCTTAAACACTGAAGCTTTCTTT
CDR3aa: CASSQVAALNTEAFF
j_gene: TRBJ1-1
v_gene: TRBV4-1
d_gene: .
abundance: .

CDR3nt: TGTGCCAGCAGCTTAGATCAAAACAGGGGGTCGGCCGGGGAGCTGTTTTTT
CDR3aa: CASSLDQNRGSAGELFF
j_gene: TRBJ2-2
v_gene: TRBV11-2
d_gene: TRBD1
abundance: .

CDR3nt: TGTGTCAGAAGCCCCAGGGTTTTGGAGGGGACAAACATTCAGTACTTC
CDR3aa: CVRSPRVLEGTNIQYF
j_gene: TRBJ2-4
v_gene: TRBV7-5
d_gene: .
abundance: .

CDR3nt: TGTGCCAGCAGCTTAGAGACAGGTGGAGCTTTCTTT
CDR3aa: CASSLETGGAFF
j_gene: TRBJ1-1
v_gene: TRBV7-9
d_gene: .
abundance: .

CDR3nt: TGCGCCAGCAGCTTAGTCGGGGGGATGAACACCGGGGAGCTGTTTTTT
CDR3aa: CASSLVGGMNTGELFF
j_gene: TRBJ2-2
v_gene: TRBV5-1
d_gene: TRBD2
abundance: few

CDR3nt: TGTGCCTGGAGTGTAGAGGGTCAGGGTAAAGCCAACTTC
CDR3aa: CAWSVEGQGKANF
j_gene: TRBJ1-2
v_gene: TRBV30
d_gene: .
abundance: .

CDR3nt: TGTGCCAGCAGCGTAGATGTCCCGGGACTATCCATTAATACGCAGTATTTT
CDR3aa: CASSVDVPGLSINTQYF
j_gene: TRBJ2-3
v_gene: TRBV9
d_gene: TRBD2
abundance: .

CDR3nt: TGTGCCAGCAGACCTACCCCAGCGGGAGCAGCAGATACGCAGTATTTT
CDR3aa: CASRPTPAGAADTQYF
j_gene: TRBJ2-3
v_gene: TRBV7-9
d_gene: TRBD2
abundance: .

CDR3nt: TGTGCCAGCAGCCGGCTGAGCGGTGAGCAGTTCTTC
CDR3aa: CASSRLSGEQFF
j_gene: TRBJ2-1
v_gene: TRBV3-1/TRBV3-2
d_gene: .
abundance: few

CDR3nt: TGTGCCAGCAGCCAAGGGGGGACTTACGACTCCTACGAGCAGTACTTC
CDR3aa: CASSQGGTYDSYEQYF
j_gene: TRBJ2-7
v_gene: TRBV4-2
d_gene: .
abundance: .

CDR3nt: TGTGCCAGCTCACTAGCGGGAGATTACAATGAGCAGTTCTTC
CDR3aa: CASSLAGDYNEQFF
j_gene: TRBJ2-1
v_gene: TRBV10-3
d_gene: TRBD2
abundance: .

CDR3nt: TGTGCCAGCAGCCAAGGAGACAGGGTACCCTTATATGGCTACACCTTC
CDR3aa: CASSQGDRVPLYGYTF
j_gene: TRBJ1-2
v_gene: TRBV3-1/TRBV3-2
d_gene: TRBD1
abundance: .

CDR3nt: TGTGCCAGCGGCCGACAGGGGTCTGGGGCCAACGTCCTGACTTTC
CDR3aa: CASGRQGSGANVLTF
j_gene: TRBJ2-6
v_gene: TRBV3-1/TRBV3-2
d_gene: TRBD1
abundance: .

CDR3nt: TGCGCCAGCAGTGAACAGATCCAAGAGACCCAGTACTTC
CDR3aa: CASSEQIQETQYF
j_gene: TRBJ2-5
v_gene: TRBV10-1
d_gene: .
abundance: .

CDR3nt: TGTGCCAGCAGCGGAACCTATAATTCACCCCTCCACTTT
CDR3aa: CASSGTYNSPLHF
j_gene: TRBJ1-6
v_gene: TRBV5-6
d_gene: .
abundance: few

CDR3nt: TGTGCCAGCAGTTTTGGGGGGCGTAGCTACGAGCAGTACTTC
CDR3aa: CASSFGGRSYEQYF
j_gene: TRBJ2-7
v_gene: TRBV28
d_gene: .
abundance: .

CDR3nt: TGTGCCAGCAACCTTAACGAGAACACTGAAGCTTTCTTT
CDR3aa: CASNLNENTEAFF
j_gene: TRBJ1-1
v_gene: TRBV2
d_gene: .
abundance: .

CDR3nt: TGTGCCAGCAGTGAACAGGGTTGGGGAGGCTACGAGCAGTACTTC
CDR3aa: CASSEQGWGGYEQYF
j_gene: TRBJ2-7
v_gene: TRBV6-1
d_gene: .
abundance: .

CDR3nt: TGTGCCATCAGTGAGAACGAAAAACTGTTTTTT
CDR3aa: CAISENEKLFF
j_gene: TRBJ1-4
v_gene: TRBV10-3
d_gene: .
abundance: .

CDR3nt: TGCGCCAGCAGCCGGGCCGGGACAGGGAACACTGAAGCTTTCTTT
CDR3aa: CASSRAGTGNTEAFF
j_gene: TRBJ1-1
v_gene: TRBV5-1
d_gene: TRBD1
abundance: .

CDR3nt: TGTGCCAGCAGCCGCCGACAGGGCGAGAACACTGAAGCTTTCTTT
CDR3aa: CASSRRQGENTEAFF
j_gene: TRBJ1-1
v_gene: TRBV7-9
d_gene: TRBD1
abundance: .

CDR3nt: TGCGCCAGCAGTGAGTTGACCAACTATGGCTACACCTTC
CDR3aa: CASSELTNYGYTF
j_gene: TRBJ1-2
v_gene: TRBV10-1
d_gene: .
abundance: .

CDR3nt: TGCAGCGTAAGGGGGGGCCTTGGTAGGGGTGGAGATACGCAGTATTTT
CDR3aa: CSVRGGLGRGGDTQYF
j_gene: TRBJ2-3
v_gene: TRBV29-1
d_gene: .
abundance: once

CDR3nt: TGTGCCAGCAGCCTCCCCGGAGGAGGCTACACCTTC
CDR3aa: CASSLPGGGYTF
j_gene: TRBJ1-2
v_gene: TRBV5-4
d_gene: .
abundance: .

CDR3nt: TGTGCCAGCAGCTTGGATACAGATAATTCACCCCTCCACTTT
CDR3aa: CASSLDTDNSPLHF
j_gene: TRBJ1-6
v_gene: TRBV5-4
d_gene: .
abundance: .

CDR3nt: TGTGCCTGGAGTGTAAGGGAGGGACAAAACTATGGCTACACCTTC
CDR3aa: CAWSVREGQNYGYTF
j_gene: TRBJ1-2
v_gene: TRBV30
d_gene: .
abundance: .

CDR3nt: TGTGCCAGCAGCTCGTACGTCGGGGGAGGAGGAAGCGAGCAGTACTTC
CDR3aa: CASSSYVGGGGSEQYF
j_gene: TRBJ2-7
v_gene: TRBV5-8
d_gene: .
abundance: .

CDR3nt: TGTGCCAGCAGCCAAGTGAGGGGGGAGCGGCCCACAGATACGCAGTATTTT
CDR3aa: CASSQVRGERPTDTQYF
j_gene: TRBJ2-3
v_gene: TRBV4-2
d_gene: .
abundance: .

CDR3nt: TGTGCCAGCAGTTACTCGGGGGGCACAGATACGCAGTATTTT
CDR3aa: CASSYSGGTDTQYF
j_gene: TRBJ2-3
v_gene: TRBV6-5
d_gene: .
abundance: once